One sample yielded the 24 T cell receptor beta chains listed below, sequenced in a study of blood T cell repertoires in COVID-19. The table came from immunoSEQ multiplex PCR; TCRdb's copy has only in-frame clones and leaves some out. Counted here are a few hundred thousand clones, about 89% occurring once; the ten biggest clones make up 1.2%. Sequencing was done on a sample of PBMCs or T cells enriched from blood (not recorded which). The receptor source for this set is a human donor in a cohort exposed to, infected with or recovered from COVID-19 (not recorded which). The donor label of this sample is uncertain.

This clone was seen a few times. Distinct nucleotide sequences in the sample also encode this CDR3. The V call is TRBV5-1, the J call TRBJ2-1; 8 positions match TRBD2. Per germline, CDR1 SGHRS and CDR2 YFSETQ. Germline trimming cut 2 bases from V and 7 bases from J; bases unmatched to any gene: 8. The CDR3 is 15 residues long. CDR3 sequence (DNA): TGCGCCAGCAGCTTCGGACTAGCAGGGATAAATGAGCAGTTCTTC. Amino acids: CASSFGLAGINEQFF.

The gene calls are TRBV27 and TRBJ1-5; maybe TRBD1 (5 bases). Trimming pared 5 bases from V and 0 bases from J, leaving 11 bases between. CDR1 is MNHEY, CDR2 SMNVEV, per germline (reference sequence). The CDR3 length is 15 residues. The CDR3 nucleotides are TGTGCCAGCAGTGCGACAGCTCATAGCAATCAGCCCCAGCATTTT. It encodes CASSATAHSNQPQHF.

This chain connects TRBV19 to TRBJ1-6; D gene ambiguous. The germline V gene has CDR1 LNHDA and CDR2 SQIVND (reference sequence). The CDR3 sequence is 15 residues long. The V end lost 5 bases, the J end lost 7 bases, and 15 bases lay between the germline ends. The CDR3 DNA sequence: TGTGCCAGTAGTGCGCAACCGGGAGGAAATTCACCCCTCCACTTT. Its protein product is CASSAQPGGNSPLHF.

This clone was observed a handful of times. The V and J genes are TRBV5-1 and TRBJ1-2; TRBD1 aligns across 8 bases. Germline V gene sequence: CDR1 SGHRS, CDR2 YFSETQ. The CDR3 is 15 residues long. J was trimmed by 1 base and V by 3 bases; bases with no gene match: 5. The CDR3 DNA reads TGCGCCAGCAGCTCGGACAGGGAGGATAACTATGGCTACACCTTC. It yields the protein CASSSDREDNYGYTF. Drawing the rest from reference TRBV5-1 and TRBJ1-2, the complete variable domain is KAGVTQTPRYLIKTRGQQVTLSCSPISGHRSVSWYQQTPGQGLQFLFEYFSETQRNKGNFPGRFSGRQFSNSRSEMNVSTLELGDSALYLCASSSDREDNYGYTFGSGTRLTVV.

The chain recombines TRBV2 with TRBJ1-2, with a tentative D call TRBD1 (6 bases). V was clipped by 3 bases and J by 2 bases, with 7 bases between them. The CDR3 contains 13 residues. CDR1 SNHLY and CDR2 FYNNEI come from the germline V gene. This CDR3 reads CASSEGTNYGYTF. CDR3 bases: TGTGCCAGCAGTGAGGGGACAAACTATGGCTACACCTTC.

This chain joins TRBV5-8 and TRBJ1-6; TRBD1 aligns across 9 bases. Germline-derived CDR1 and CDR2 are SGHTS and YDEGEE. V gave up 4 bases and J gave up 7 bases; unmatched junction bases: 6. CDR3 length: 15 amino acids. The CDR3 spells CASSPNDRGNSPLHF. The CDR3, as DNA: TGTGCCAGCAGCCCAAATGACAGGGGGAATTCACCCCTCCACTTT. Based on the CDR3 plus reference TRBV5-8 and TRBJ1-6, the full variable domain is EAGVTQSPTHLIKTRGQQATLRCSPISGHTSVYWYQQALGLGLQFLLWYDEGEERNRGNFPPRFSGRQFPNYSSELNVNALELEDSALYLCASSPNDRGNSPLHFGNGTRLTVT.

The V call is TRBV6-5, the J call TRBJ1-4; the D is unclear. V was shortened by 7 bases and J by 5 bases, with 11 bases between the two germline ends. There are 13 residues in the CDR3. CDR1 is MNHEY and CDR2 is SVGAGI in the germline V gene. CDR3 residues: CASKMALNEKLFF. CDR3 bases: TGTGCCAGCAAAATGGCCCTGAATGAAAAACTGTTTTTT.

This clone came up many times. This rearrangement joins TRBV6-1 to TRBJ1-2; D is unresolved. V lost 1 base and J 3 bases, leaving 6 bases between the germline ends. Germline lookup yields CDR1 MNHNS and CDR2 SASEGT. This CDR3 has 13 amino acids. CDR3 nucleotides: TGTGCCAGCAGTGAAGGGCCGTACTATGGCTACACCTTC. It translates to CASSEGPYYGYTF.

This sequence joins TRBV9 and TRBJ2-3; 7 bases align to TRBD1. CDR3 size: 16 residues. Unmatched junction bases numbered 4, after V lost 0 bases and J lost 0 bases. Germline V gene lookup returns CDR1 SGDLS and CDR2 YYNGEE. The CDR3 protein is CASSVGDSTSTDTQYF. For the CDR3, the DNA is TGTGCCAGCAGCGTAGGGGACAGTACTAGCACAGATACGCAGTATTTT.

The V gene is TRBV4-3, the J gene TRBJ2-2; TRBD1 agrees at 10 bases. The CDR3 consists of 16 residues. Germline-derived CDR1 and CDR2 are LGHNA and YSLEER. The V and J ends lost 3 bases and 5 bases, in that order; junction bases with no gene match: 6. CDR3: CASSQDPGQGTGELFF. The CDR3 DNA is TGCGCCAGCAGCCAGGACCCGGGACAGGGGACCGGGGAGCTGTTTTTT.

The rearrangement joins TRBV5-5 to TRBJ1-4, with 8 positions matching TRBD1. CDR3 size: 16 residues. V lost 5 bases to trimming and J lost 1 base; unmatched junction nucleotides: 7. Per germline, CDR1 SGHKS and CDR2 YYEKEE (reference sequence). CDR3 region: CASSSRGLGTNEKLFF. The CDR3 DNA is TGTGCCAGCAGTTCCAGGGGGCTGGGAACTAATGAAAAACTGTTTTTT.

This clone was picked up a small number of times. The rearrangement uses TRBV5-1 and TRBJ2-5; TRBD1 might be the D (5 bases). Trimming took off 4 bases at V and 5 bases at J, with 15 bases between the two ends. The CDR3 consists of 14 residues. Germline V gene lookup returns CDR1 SGHRS and CDR2 YFSETQ. CDR3 amino acids: CASSRDQGRETQYF. The DNA for the CDR3 is TGCGCCAGCAGCCGAGACCAGGGTCGGGAGACCCAGTACTTC. The full variable domain, rest sourced from reference TRBV5-1 and TRBJ2-5, is KAGVTQTPRYLIKTRGQQVTLSCSPISGHRSVSWYQQTPGQGLQFLFEYFSETQRNKGNFPGRFSGRQFSNSRSEMNVSTLELGDSALYLCASSRDQGRETQYFGPGTRLLVL.

J is TRBJ1-1 and V is TRBV4-1, with TRBD1 matching 10 bases. With 6 bases clipped from V and 4 bases from J, the junction kept 8 bases outside the gene matches. The CDR3 is 15 residues long. The germline V gene has CDR1 MGHRA and CDR2 YSYEKL. The chain's CDR3 is CASRTPGQGFTEAFF. CDR3 DNA sequence: TGCGCCAGCAGAACACCGGGACAGGGGTTCACTGAAGCTTTCTTT.

The rearrangement uses TRBV18 and TRBJ1-5, with 11 bases aligning to TRBD1. Germline V CDR1 and CDR2: KGHSH, LQKENI. The J segment lost 4 bases and the V segment lost 3 bases, leaving 5 bases of the junction unmatched. This CDR3 has 16 amino acids. The CDR3 DNA follows: TGTGCCAGCTCACCCGGGACAGGGGGAATGAATCAGCCCCAGCATTTT. As protein: CASSPGTGGMNQPQHF.

V gene TRBV7-8 combines with J gene TRBJ2-7; a weak D match, TRBD1 (6 bases). The germline CDR1 and CDR2 sequences are SGHVS and FQNEAQ. This CDR3 is 15 amino acids long. The V end was cut by 4 bases, the J end by 1 base, with 14 bases between. CDR3 DNA: TGTGCCAGCAGCTCGGGCAGGGACATGTCCTACGAGCAGTACTTC. Amino acid sequence: CASSSGRDMSYEQYF.

This chain's CDR3 is CASSHKSGQGSSYEQYF. CDR3 nucleotide sequence: TGTGCCAGCAGCCATAAGTCCGGACAGGGAAGCTCCTACGAGCAGTACTTC. The V and J genes are TRBV7-9 and TRBJ2-7; 8 nucleotides match TRBD1. V trimming: 5 bases; J trimming: 0 bases; junction bases outside the gene matches: 12. Per the germline V gene, CDR1 is SEHNR and CDR2 is FQNEAQ (reference sequence). The CDR3 is 17 residues long.

The J gene is TRBJ2-3, the V gene TRBV3-1 (or the pseudogene TRBV3-2), with 11 nucleotides matching TRBD2. Germline CDR1 LGHDT, CDR2 YNNKEL (reference sequence). The J segment lost 1 base and the V segment lost 4 bases, leaving 4 bases of the junction unmatched. The CDR3 runs 16 residues. The CDR3 coding sequence is TGTGCCAGCAGCCGTCCACTAGCGGGGGGCACAGATACGCAGTATTTT. Its protein product is CASSRPLAGGTDTQYF.

The V call is TRBV5-4, the J call TRBJ2-7; maybe TRBD2 (6 bases). CDR3 length equals 15 residues. Trimming took off 5 bases at V and 5 bases at J, with 20 bases between the two ends. Germline lookup yields CDR1 SGHNT and CDR2 YYREEE (reference sequence). CDR3 nucleotides: TGTGCCAGCAGGCCGGATCTGGGGGAGGCCCACGAGCAGTACTTC. Translation: CASRPDLGEAHEQYF. Combining the CDR3 with reference TRBV5-4 and TRBJ2-7 gives the whole variable domain ETGVTQSPTHLIKTRGQQVTLRCSSQSGHNTVSWYQQALGQGPQFIFQYYREEENGRGNFPPRFSGLQFPNYSSELNVNALELDDSALYLCASRPDLGEAHEQYFGPGTRLTVT.

The J gene is TRBJ1-6, the V gene TRBV6-1, with TRBD1 as a possible D gene (6 bases). Trimming shortened V by 3 bases and J by 7 bases, and 10 bases separated the two germline ends. The CDR3 runs 14 residues. Germline lookup yields CDR1 MNHNS and CDR2 SASEGT. The CDR3 spells CASSDTGLNSPLHF. Written as DNA, the CDR3 is TGTGCCAGCAGTGATACAGGGCTGAATTCACCCCTCCACTTT.

The V and J genes are TRBV5-1 and TRBJ2-4, with TRBD2 matching 8 bases. From germline, CDR1 is SGHRS and CDR2 YFSETQ. This CDR3 is built from 15 residues. Unmatched junction bases numbered 5, after V lost 1 base and J lost 5 bases. The CDR3 loop is CASSLSGGAENIQYF. The CDR3 nucleotides read TGCGCCAGCAGCTTGTCCGGGGGGGCCGAAAACATTCAGTACTTC.

The V and J genes are TRBV6-5 and TRBJ2-7; 9 bases are a match to TRBD1. Germline-derived CDR1 and CDR2 are MNHEY and SVGAGI. The V segment lost 5 bases and the J segment 5 bases; nucleotides outside the gene matches: 7. CDR3 length equals 14 residues. CDR3 amino acids: CASSPGQGYHEQYF. As DNA, the CDR3 is TGTGCCAGCAGTCCGGGACAGGGATACCACGAGCAGTACTTC.

The chain couples TRBV10-3 to TRBJ1-1; TRBD1 agrees at 8 bases. The J segment lost 0 bases and the V segment lost 10 bases, leaving 16 bases of the junction unmatched. From germline, CDR1 is ENHRY and CDR2 SYGVKD. This CDR3 comprises 17 residues. CDR3 sequence reads: CATAQLQTGDVNTEAFF. The CDR3 DNA reads as TGTGCCACCGCCCAACTCCAGACAGGGGACGTGAACACTGAAGCTTTCTTT.

This chain joins TRBV18 and TRBJ2-5; 8 bases are a match to TRBD1. The CDR3 has 14 amino acids. Germline CDR1 KGHSH, CDR2 LQKENI. V was pared by 4 bases and J by 4 bases, with 5 bases of the junction left unmatched. This CDR3 is CASSLRTGRETQYF. The CDR3 region has the DNA TGTGCCAGCTCACTCCGGACAGGGAGAGAGACCCAGTACTTC.

The chain is built from TRBV25-1 and TRBJ1-2, with D unresolved. Germline assignment: CDR1 MGHDK and CDR2 SYGVNS. The CDR3 length is 13 residues. V was trimmed by 1 base and J by 7 bases, leaving 10 bases between them. As DNA, the CDR3 is TGTGCCAGCAGTGAATCGGGAATATCTGGCTACACCTTC. Translation gives CASSESGISGYTF.